A selection of T cell receptor beta chains follows, all from one sample in a study of blood T cells in healthy people across ages. TCRdb re-derived calls from the 5' RACE reads in MiXCR, one entry per CDR3 protein. Of over 600,000 distinct CDR3 sequences in the sample, 20% to 25% are singletons; the top ten hold 3.6%. Material: blood. The receptor source for this set is a man in his sixties or seventies in good health. CDR3s include the opening cysteine and the closing phenylalanine or tryptophan. A D gene is named only where the DNA matches it firmly. Clone size is shown for a subset of rows, as once, few, many or a class of expanded clone.

abundance,v_gene,j_gene,d_gene,CDR3aa,CDR3nt
.,TRBV2,TRBJ2-1,.,CASNSREPYNEQFF,TGTGCCAGCAATAGCAGAGAACCCTACAATGAGCAGTTCTTC
few,TRBV3-1,TRBJ2-3,TRBD2,CASSRLAGHTTDTQCF,TGTGCCAGCAGCCGACTAGCGGGACATACCACAGATACGCAGTGTTTT
.,TRBV28,TRBJ1-5,.,CASSFVRAITRNQPQHF,TGTGCCAGCAGTTTTGTCAGGGCGATTACTAGGAATCAGCCCCAGCATTTT
.,TRBV5-1,TRBJ2-2,.,CASSPWDTTTGELFF,TGCGCCAGCAGCCCCTGGGACACTACCACCGGGGAGCTGTTTTTT
.,TRBV7-9,TRBJ2-7,TRBD1,CASSTARSGTGDNEQYF,TGTGCCAGCAGCACCGCTCGGTCCGGGACAGGGGATAACGAGCAGTACTTC
.,TRBV24-1,TRBJ2-3,.,CATSGQTQYF,TGTGCCACCAGTGGACAGACGCAGTATTTT
.,TRBV7-6,TRBJ2-5,.,CASSPRRGEETQYF,TGTGCCAGCAGCCCGCGCCGAGGGGAAGAGACCCAGTACTTC
.,TRBV28,TRBJ2-2,.,CASRRRPGNTGELFF,TGTGCCAGCAGACGCAGACCCGGGAACACCGGGGAGCTGTTTTTT
few,TRBV7-9,TRBJ2-3,.,CASNQFVGADTQYF,TGTGCCAGCAACCAATTTGTAGGAGCAGATACGCAGTATTTT
few,TRBV3-1,TRBJ2-1,.,CASSQTCIVACEQFF,TGTGCCAGCAGCCAAACCTGTATAGTAGCCTGTGAGCAGTTCTTC
.,TRBV29-1,TRBJ2-1,TRBD2,CSVEDLAGVYNEQFF,TGCAGCGTTGAAGATCTAGCGGGGGTATACAATGAGCAGTTCTTC
.,TRBV11-2,TRBJ2-1,TRBD1,CASSQGAPSSYNEQFF,TGTGCCAGCAGCCAGGGGGCGCCGAGCTCCTACAATGAGCAGTTCTTC
few,TRBV10-1,TRBJ2-3,TRBD2,CASSESSGTTDTQYF,TGCGCCAGCAGTGAGTCGAGCGGGACCACAGATACGCAGTATTTT
.,TRBV20-1,TRBJ2-5,TRBD1,CSAEKGQGLETQYF,TGCAGTGCTGAAAAGGGACAGGGGCTAGAGACCCAGTACTTC
few,TRBV27,TRBJ2-7,.,CASKGSSSYEQYF,TGTGCCAGCAAAGGGAGTAGCTCCTACGAGCAGTACTTC
.,TRBV28,TRBJ2-1,TRBD2,CASSSPSGISYNEQFF,TGTGCCAGCAGTTCCCCTAGCGGGATCTCCTACAATGAGCAGTTCTTC
few,TRBV24-1,TRBJ2-2,.,CATSLPNTGELFF,TGTGCCACCAGTTTGCCGAACACCGGGGAGCTGTTTTTT
.,TRBV5-1,TRBJ2-5,TRBD1,CASSQGTVPKETQYF,TGCGCCAGCAGCCAAGGGACAGTTCCTAAAGAGACCCAGTACTTC
.,TRBV24-1,TRBJ2-3,TRBD2,CATSDPLVAGPSTDTQYF,TGTGCCACCAGTGATCCCCTCGTAGCGGGACCAAGCACAGATACGCAGTATTTT
few,TRBV6-2/TRBV6-3,TRBJ2-1,.,CASSSWRGPYNEQFF,TGTGCCAGCAGTTCCTGGCGGGGCCCCTACAATGAGCAGTTCTTC
.,TRBV5-1,TRBJ1-5,TRBD1,CASSPGDRDRQPQHF,TGCGCCAGCAGCCCGGGGGACAGGGATCGGCAGCCCCAGCATTTT
.,TRBV5-1,TRBJ2-7,.,CASSFYGGVEQYF,TGCGCCAGCAGCTTCTACGGGGGCGTCGAACAGTACTTC
.,TRBV11-1,TRBJ2-1,TRBD2,CASRPTSGSGNEQFF,TGTGCCAGCAGGCCAACTAGCGGCTCCGGGAATGAGCAGTTCTTC
.,TRBV6-2/TRBV6-3,TRBJ2-1,TRBD2,CASRGLAGTRGNEQFF,TGTGCCAGCAGGGGACTAGCGGGAACTAGGGGGAATGAGCAGTTCTTC
.,TRBV18,TRBJ2-1,TRBD2,CASSPSPGLANNEQFF,TGTGCCAGCTCACCTTCACCGGGACTAGCTAACAATGAGCAGTTCTTC
.,TRBV20-1,TRBJ2-3,.,CSASGANADTQYF,TGCAGTGCTAGCGGGGCTAACGCAGATACGCAGTATTTT
.,TRBV19,TRBJ2-3,.,CASSTPPTDTQYF,TGTGCCAGTAGTACGCCTCCCACAGATACGCAGTATTTT
few,TRBV4-1,TRBJ2-5,TRBD2,CASSRNPGAGEETQYF,TGCGCCAGCAGCCGAAACCCTGGGGCGGGAGAAGAGACCCAGTACTTC
few,TRBV20-1,TRBJ2-7,TRBD1,CSASAGTAAYEQYF,TGCAGTGCTAGTGCCGGGACAGCAGCCTACGAGCAGTACTTC
.,TRBV18,TRBJ2-2,TRBD1,CASSPPSLGTGAGELFF,TGTGCCAGCTCACCTCCATCCCTCGGGACAGGGGCCGGGGAGCTGTTTTTT
.,TRBV20-1,TRBJ1-4,.,CSARGGVNEKLFF,TGCAGTGCCCGAGGTGGGGTCAATGAAAAACTGTTTTTT
.,TRBV20-1,TRBJ2-7,.,CSATAGQNSYEQYF,TGCAGTGCTACGGCAGGGCAGAACTCCTACGAGCAGTACTTC
few,TRBV28,TRBJ2-1,TRBD2,CASRGGVTYNEQFF,TGTGCCAGCAGGGGGGGGGTAACTTACAATGAGCAGTTCTTC
.,TRBV29-1,TRBJ1-4,.,CSVTGPPTNEKLFF,TGCAGCGTGACCGGGCCACCAACTAATGAAAAACTGTTTTTT
few,TRBV6-5,TRBJ1-6,.,CASSYEGDGYSPLHF,TGTGCCAGCAGTTACGAGGGAGACGGATATTCACCCCTCCACTTT
few,TRBV6-6,TRBJ1-4,.,CASSYSGPTNEKLFF,TGTGCCAGCAGTTACTCGGGCCCTACTAATGAAAAACTGTTTTTT
few,TRBV4-1,TRBJ2-1,.,CASSQDLARGQFF,TGCGCCAGCAGCCAAGATCTAGCCAGGGGGCAGTTCTTC
few,TRBV18,TRBJ2-7,TRBD2,CASSPAREGYEQYF,TGTGCCAGCTCACCAGCGCGGGAGGGTTACGAGCAGTACTTC
many,TRBV12-3/TRBV12-4,TRBJ2-1,.,CASSFQVVSEQFF,TGTGCCAGCAGTTTTCAGGTAGTCAGTGAGCAGTTCTTC